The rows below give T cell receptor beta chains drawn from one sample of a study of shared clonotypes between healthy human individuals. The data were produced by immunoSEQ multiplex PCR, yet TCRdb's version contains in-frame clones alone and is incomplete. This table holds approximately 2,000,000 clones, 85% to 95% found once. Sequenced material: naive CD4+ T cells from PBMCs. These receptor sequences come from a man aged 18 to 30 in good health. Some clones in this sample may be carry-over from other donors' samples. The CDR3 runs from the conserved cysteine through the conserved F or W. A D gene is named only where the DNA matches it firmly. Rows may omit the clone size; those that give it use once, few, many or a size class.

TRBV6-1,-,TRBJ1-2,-,TGTGCCAGCAGACCTGCACCGGACCCCATCTATGGCTACACCTTC,CASRPAPDPIYGYTF
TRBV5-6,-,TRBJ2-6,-,TGTGCCAGCAGCGAACCTGGGGCCAACGTCCTGACTTTC,CASSEPGANVLTF
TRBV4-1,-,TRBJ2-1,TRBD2,TGCGCCAGCAGCCAAGGGTCTAGCCTCACAGGCGGGGGTGAGCAGTTCTTC,CASSQGSSLTGGGEQFF
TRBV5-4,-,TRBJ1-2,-,TGTGCCACAAAGCGTGGCGGAAACGGTGGCTACACCTTC,CATKRGGNGGYTF
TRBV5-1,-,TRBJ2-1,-,TGCGCCAGCAGCGTGGACTATACTAATGAGCAGTTCTTC,CASSVDYTNEQFF
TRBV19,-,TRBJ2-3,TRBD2,TGTGCCAGTAGTATGGTCCGGCGACTAGCAAGTCTAGATACGCAGTATTTT,CASSMVRRLASLDTQYF
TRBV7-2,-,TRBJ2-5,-,TGTGCCAGCAGCTTAGACCCCCCCCGGCCAGAGACCCAGTACTTC,CASSLDPPRPETQYF
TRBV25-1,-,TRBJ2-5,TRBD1,TGTGCCAGCAGGGCAGGGGGCAGGGAGACCCAGTACTTC,CASRAGGRETQYF
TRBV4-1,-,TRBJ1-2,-,TGCGCCAGCAGCCAAGATCCGGCAGGAGCTAACTATGGCTACACCTTC,CASSQDPAGANYGYTF
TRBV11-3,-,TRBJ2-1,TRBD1,TGTGCCAGCAGCTTGACAGGGGGGAATGAGCAGTTCTTC,CASSLTGGNEQFF
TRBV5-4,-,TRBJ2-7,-,TGTGCCAGCAGTTTACCTTCCAGGGGGGCAACTGGCGAGCAGTACTTC,CASSLPSRGATGEQYF
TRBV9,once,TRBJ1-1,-,TGTGCCAGCAGCGTAGCAATTGGGGCTCAGGACACTGAAGCTTTCTTT,CASSVAIGAQDTEAFF
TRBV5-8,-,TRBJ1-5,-,TGTGCCAGCAGAAGTACAGGGTGGAATCAGCCCCAGCATTTT,CASRSTGWNQPQHF
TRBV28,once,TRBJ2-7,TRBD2,TGTGCCAGCAGTAGGGGCGGCGGGAGCCTCTCCTACGAGCAGTACTTC,CASSRGGGSLSYEQYF
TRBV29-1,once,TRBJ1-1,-,TGCAGCGTTCTCCAGGGTAGGGGCACTGAAGCTTTCTTT,CSVLQGRGTEAFF
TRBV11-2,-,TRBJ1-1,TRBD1,TGTGCCAGCAGCTTCCGGGACAGGGGTGACACTGAAGCTTTCTTT,CASSFRDRGDTEAFF
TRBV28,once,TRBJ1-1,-,TGTGCCAGCAGTTTATCGGGGGGCACTGAAGCTTTCTTT,CASSLSGGTEAFF
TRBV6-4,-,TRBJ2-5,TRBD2,TGTGCCAGCAGTGACTCGAAGCGGCTAGCGGGCTCCCAAGAGACCCAGTACTTC,CASSDSKRLAGSQETQYF
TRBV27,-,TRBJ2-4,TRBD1,TGTGCCAGCAGTTCCCAAAACCCGTGGGACAGGGGGCTTCAGTACTTC,CASSSQNPWDRGLQYF
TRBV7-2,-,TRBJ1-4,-,TGTGCCAGCAGCTTAAGGCAGGGCGGTGAAAAACTGTTTTTT,CASSLRQGGEKLFF
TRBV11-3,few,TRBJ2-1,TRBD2,TGTGCCAGCAGCAACCGACTAGCGGCTTCCTACAATGAGCAGTTCTTC,CASSNRLAASYNEQFF
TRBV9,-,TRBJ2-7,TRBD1,TGTGCCAGCAGCGTAGGTGCAGGGGGCCGCCCTGGGGAGCAGTACTTC,CASSVGAGGRPGEQYF
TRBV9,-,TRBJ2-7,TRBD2,TGTGCCAGCAGCGTAGCGGGGGGGGCTAGCGGCCACGAGCAGTACTTC,CASSVAGGASGHEQYF
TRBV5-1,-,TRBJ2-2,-,TGCGCCAGCAGCTCCTTGGGATTCGGGGAGCTGTTTTTT,CASSSLGFGELFF
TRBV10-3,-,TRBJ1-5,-,TGTGCCATCAGGCGGGACACTAATCAGCCCCAGCATTTT,CAIRRDTNQPQHF
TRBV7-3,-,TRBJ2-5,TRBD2,TGTGCCAGCAGCCAAGCGGGAGGTTATGCGGAGACCCAGTACTTC,CASSQAGGYAETQYF
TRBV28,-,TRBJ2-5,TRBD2,TGTGCCAGCAGTGAAGCGGGAGGAATGAAGACCCAGTACTTC,CASSEAGGMKTQYF
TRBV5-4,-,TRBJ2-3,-,TGTGCCAGCAGCTTGGCCAAGGACACAGATACGCAGTATTTT,CASSLAKDTDTQYF